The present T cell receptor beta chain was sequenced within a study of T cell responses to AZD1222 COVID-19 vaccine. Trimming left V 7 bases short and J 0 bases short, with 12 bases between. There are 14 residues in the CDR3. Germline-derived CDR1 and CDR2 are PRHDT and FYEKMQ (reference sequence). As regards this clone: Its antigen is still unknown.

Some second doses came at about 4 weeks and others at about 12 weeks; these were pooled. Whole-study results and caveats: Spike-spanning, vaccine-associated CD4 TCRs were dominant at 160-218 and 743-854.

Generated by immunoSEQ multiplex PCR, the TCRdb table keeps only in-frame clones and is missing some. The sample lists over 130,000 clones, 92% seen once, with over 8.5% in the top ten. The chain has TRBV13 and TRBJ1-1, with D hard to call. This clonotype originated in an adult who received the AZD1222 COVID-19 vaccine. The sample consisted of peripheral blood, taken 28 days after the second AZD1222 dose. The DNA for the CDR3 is TGTGCCAGCACCTCAAATGACTTGAACACTGAAGCTTTCTTT. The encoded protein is CASTSNDLNTEAFF. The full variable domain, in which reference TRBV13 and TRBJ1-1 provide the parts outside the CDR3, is AAGVIQSPRHLIKEKRETATLKCYPIPRHDTVYWYQQGPGQDPQFLISFYEKMQSDKGSIPDRFSAQQFSDYHSELNMSSLELGDSALYFCASTSNDLNTEAFFGQGTRLTVV.